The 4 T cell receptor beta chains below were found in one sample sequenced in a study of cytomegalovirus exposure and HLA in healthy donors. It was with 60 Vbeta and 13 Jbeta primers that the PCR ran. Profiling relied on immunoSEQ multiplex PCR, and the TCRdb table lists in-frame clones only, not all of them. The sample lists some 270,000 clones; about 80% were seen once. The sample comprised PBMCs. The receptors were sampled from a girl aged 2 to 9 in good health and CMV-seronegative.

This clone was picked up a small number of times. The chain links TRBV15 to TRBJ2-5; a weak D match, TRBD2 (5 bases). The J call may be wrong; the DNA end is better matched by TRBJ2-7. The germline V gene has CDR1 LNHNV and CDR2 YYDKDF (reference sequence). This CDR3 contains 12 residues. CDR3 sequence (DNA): TGTGCCGACCAGCGGCCGACCTACGAGCAGTACTTC. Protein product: CADQRPTYEQYF.

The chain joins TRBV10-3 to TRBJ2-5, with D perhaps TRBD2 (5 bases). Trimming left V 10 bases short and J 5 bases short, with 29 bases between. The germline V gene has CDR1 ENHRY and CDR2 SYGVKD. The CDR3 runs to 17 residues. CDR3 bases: TGTGCCACCAAGGCCGCGATCGGACTGGATGTCGCCGAGACCCAGTACTTC. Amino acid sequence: CATKAAIGLDVAETQYF.

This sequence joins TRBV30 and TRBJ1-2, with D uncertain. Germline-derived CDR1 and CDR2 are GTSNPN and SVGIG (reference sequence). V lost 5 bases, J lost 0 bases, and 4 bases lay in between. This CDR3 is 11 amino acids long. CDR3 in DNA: TGTGCCTGGTCGGCTAACTATGGCTACACCTTC. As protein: CAWSANYGYTF.

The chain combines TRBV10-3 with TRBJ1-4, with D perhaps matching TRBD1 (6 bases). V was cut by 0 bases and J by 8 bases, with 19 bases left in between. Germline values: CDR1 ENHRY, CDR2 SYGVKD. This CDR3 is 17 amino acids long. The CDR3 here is CAISESEAGGRSEKLFF. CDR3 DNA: TGTGCCATCAGTGAGTCCGAGGCGGGGGGCCGCTCGGAAAAACTGTTTTTT.